The rows below give T cell receptor beta chains drawn from one sample of a study of CD8+ T cells in alopecia areata. Libraries were prepared by immunoSEQ multiplex PCR; TCRdb keeps only in-frame clonotypes and omits some of them. The data hold some 190,000 clones, with over 60% observed a single time. Source: CD4+ T cells sorted from blood, taken around week 44, from a patient treated with tofacitinib. Every receptor here comes from a human donor with alopecia areata. Each CDR3 is given with its conserved first and last residue.

CDR3 length	V gene	J gene	CDR3 protein
13	TRBV5-1	TRBJ1-6	CASSPGTSSPLHF
15	TRBV7-2	TRBJ2-1	CASSLYQRGHNEQFF
15	TRBV19	TRBJ2-6	CASRPDPSGANVLTF
14	TRBV15	TRBJ1-5	CATSLGQGREPQHF
14	TRBV4-3	TRBJ2-3	CASSQDVGTDTQYF
16	TRBV19	TRBJ2-1	CASSKSTSPIANEQFF
12	TRBV30	TRBJ2-5	CAWSPFMGRADF
15	TRBV7-9	TRBJ2-1	CASSLAGPSYNEQFF
14	TRBV2	TRBJ1-2	CASSDGRVGYGYTF
15	TRBV5-5	TRBJ1-2	CASSKSRTGDYGYTF
14	TRBV23-1	TRBJ1-1	CASFHGQALNEAFF
17	TRBV15	TRBJ2-3	CATSRDAYSSFTDTQYF
13	TRBV5-6	TRBJ1-2	CASSDGPSRDYTF